This is a list of T cell receptor beta chains from one sample in a study of blood T cell repertoires in COVID-19. TCRdb's copy holds only in-frame clones and misses some; the assay was immunoSEQ multiplex PCR. The sample carries under 250,000 clones, 80% to 85% recorded once. The sequenced material came from peripheral blood. These receptors came from a man aged 50 or older with active or convalescent COVID-19. CDR3s include the opening cysteine and the closing phenylalanine or tryptophan. The D gene is left open where the match is weak. Size is stated for part of the rows, as once, few or many counts, or as a class when the clone is expanded.

>TRBJ1-3|.|21|.|TRBV28
CASSFPPKTGISSHSGNTIYF
TGTGCCAGCAGTTTCCCTCCAAAGACAGGAATTAGCTCCCACTCTGGAAACACCATATATTTT
>TRBJ1-2|.|13|.|TRBV3-1/TRBV3-2
CASSQGQNYGYTF
TGTGCCAGCAGCCAAGGACAGAACTATGGCTACACCTTC
>TRBJ1-4|.|18|TRBD1|TRBV28
CASSFQGGRHATNEKLFF
TGTGCCAGCAGTTTCCAGGGGGGCAGGCATGCAACTAATGAAAAACTGTTTTTT
>TRBJ2-5|.|12|.|TRBV5-4
CASSLSGETQYF
TGTGCCAGCAGCTTGTCGGGGGAGACCCAGTACTTC
>TRBJ1-5|.|13|TRBD1|TRBV12-3/TRBV12-4
CASSDRGNQPQHF
TGTGCCAGCAGTGACAGGGGTAATCAGCCCCAGCATTTT
>TRBJ1-6|.|14|.|TRBV30
CAWKTENYNSPLHF
TGTGCCTGGAAGACGGAGAATTATAATTCACCCCTCCACTTT
>TRBJ1-2|.|13|.|TRBV7-5
CVRSSTENYGYTF
TGTGTCAGAAGTTCCACTGAGAACTATGGCTACACCTTC
>TRBJ1-5|.|15|.|TRBV19
CASSLLQGSNQPQHF
TGTGCCAGTAGTCTACTACAGGGAAGCAATCAGCCCCAGCATTTT
>TRBJ1-5|few|15|TRBD1|TRBV5-1
CASSVTGDVNQPQHF
TGCGCCAGCAGCGTCACAGGGGACGTCAATCAGCCCCAGCATTTT
>TRBJ2-3|.|21|TRBD1|TRBV28
CASSLSLVSRDRDRGPDTQYF
TGTGCCAGCAGTTTATCTTTAGTTTCCCGGGACAGGGACCGAGGTCCAGATACGCAGTATTTT
>TRBJ2-3|few|13|.|TRBV2
CASSEARADTQYF
TGTGCCAGCAGTGAAGCGCGGGCAGATACGCAGTATTTT
>TRBJ1-1|few|17|TRBD1|TRBV5-1
CASSPAGQGWLGTEAFF
TGCGCCAGCAGCCCAGCGGGACAGGGTTGGTTGGGCACTGAAGCTTTCTTT
>TRBJ2-2|.|13|TRBD1|TRBV2
CASRRDRMGELFF
TGTGCCAGCCGCCGGGACAGGATGGGGGAGCTGTTTTTT
>TRBJ1-6|few|14|TRBD1|TRBV5-1
CASSLRQGHSPLHF
TGCGCCAGCAGCTTGCGACAGGGACACTCACCCCTCCACTTT
>TRBJ2-7|once|15|.|TRBV9
CASSVAPVQGYEQYF
TGTGCCAGCAGCGTAGCTCCAGTACAGGGCTACGAGCAGTACTTC
>TRBJ2-7|.|13|TRBD1|TRBV2
CASSPGTGREQYF
TGTGCCAGCAGCCCCGGGACAGGGCGTGAGCAGTACTTC
>TRBJ2-5|.|14|TRBD1|TRBV7-9
CASSPGTGKETQYF
TGTGCCAGCAGCCCAGGGACAGGGAAAGAGACCCAGTACTTC
>TRBJ1-6|few|11|.|TRBV19
CASSGDSPLHF
TGTGCCAGCTCAGGGGATTCACCCCTCCACTTT
>TRBJ1-3|.|15|.|TRBV7-6
CASSRGASSGNTIYF
TGTGCCAGCAGCCGCGGGGCCAGCTCTGGAAACACCATATATTTT
>TRBJ1-2|once|18|.|TRBV21-1
CASSKAHWSRDRGFGYTF
TGTGCCAGCAGCAAAGCACATTGGTCCCGGGACAGGGGTTTTGGCTACACCTTC
>TRBJ1-5|.|14|.|TRBV28
CASNERGSHQPQHF
TGTGCCAGCAACGAACGGGGTTCACATCAGCCCCAGCATTTT
>TRBJ1-1|.|14|TRBD1|TRBV30
CAWSLGTGDTEAFF
TGTGCCTGGAGTCTAGGGACAGGTGACACTGAAGCTTTCTTT
>TRBJ1-6|.|15|.|TRBV2
CASSETQQGGPPLHF
TGTGCCAGCAGTGAAACCCAACAAGGCGGCCCACCCCTCCACTTT
>TRBJ2-5|.|16|TRBD1|TRBV7-2
CASSLGQGPSQETQYF
TGTGCCAGCAGCTTAGGACAGGGGCCTTCCCAAGAGACCCAGTACTTC
>TRBJ2-5|.|15|TRBD2|TRBV4-2
CASSQEWTSRETQYF
TGTGCCAGCAGCCAAGAGTGGACTAGCCGGGAGACCCAGTACTTC
>TRBJ2-5|.|14|.|TRBV7-3
CASSLRPGAETQYF
TGTGCCAGCAGCTTAAGGCCAGGGGCTGAGACCCAGTACTTC
>TRBJ1-2|.|14|TRBD1|TRBV5-1
CASSFSQGAVGYTF
TGCGCCAGCAGCTTTTCCCAGGGGGCGGTCGGCTACACCTTC
>TRBJ1-5|.|13|.|TRBV27
CASSPRGEQPQHF
TGTGCCAGCAGTCCCAGGGGTGAACAGCCCCAGCATTTT
>TRBJ2-7|.|14|TRBD2|TRBV3-1/TRBV3-2
CASSQSRGAYEQYF
TGTGCCAGCAGCCAATCCCGGGGGGCCTACGAGCAGTACTTC
>TRBJ2-4|once|13|TRBD1|TRBV19
CASARQGEGIQYF
TGTGCCAGTGCCAGACAGGGGGAAGGCATTCAGTACTTC
>TRBJ2-1|.|15|TRBD2|TRBV5-4
CASSVTSGGYNEQFF
TGTGCCAGCAGCGTGACTAGCGGGGGCTACAATGAGCAGTTCTTC
>TRBJ1-3|.|14|.|TRBV6-1
CASSERVSGNTIYF
TGTGCCAGCAGTGAACGTGTGTCTGGAAACACCATATATTTT
>TRBJ2-1|.|16|TRBD2|TRBV5-1
CASSPGRDYSYNEQFF
TGCGCCAGCAGTCCGGGACGGGACTACTCCTACAATGAGCAGTTCTTC
>TRBJ2-1|once|16|.|TRBV5-4
CASTAPPTGDFNEQFF
TGTGCCAGCACCGCACCCCCAACGGGGGACTTCAATGAGCAGTTCTTC
>TRBJ1-2|.|14|TRBD1|TRBV19
CASSPSTGNYGYTF
TGTGCCAGTAGTCCCTCGACAGGGAACTATGGCTACACCTTC
>TRBJ2-1|once|12|.|TRBV11-1
CASSLQGHEQFF
TGTGCCAGCAGCTTGCAGGGCCATGAGCAGTTCTTC
>TRBJ2-2|.|16|TRBD2|TRBV2
CASSVRLAGESGELFF
TGTGCCAGCAGTGTCCGACTAGCGGGGGAGTCCGGGGAGCTGTTTTTT
>TRBJ1-2|.|15|.|TRBV11-2
CASQKAAGLNYGYTF
TGTGCCAGCCAAAAGGCGGCAGGGCTGAACTATGGCTACACCTTC
>TRBJ2-7|.|13|.|TRBV28
CASSFLTSGMQYF
TGTGCCAGCAGTTTTCTGACGTCCGGGATGCAGTACTTC
>TRBJ2-7|.|13|.|TRBV10-2
CASSVVSGYEQYF
TGCGCCAGCAGTGTCGTTAGCGGCTACGAGCAGTACTTC
>TRBJ1-6|.|14|.|TRBV2
CASSMDRYNSPLHF
TGTGCCAGCAGCATGGACAGATATAATTCACCCCTCCACTTT
>TRBJ2-7|.|12|.|TRBV12-3/TRBV12-4
CASSFGGYEQYF
TGTGCCAGCAGTTTCGGGGGATACGAGCAGTACTTC
>TRBJ1-6|few|15|TRBD1|TRBV10-2
CASRRGTGDNSPLHF
TGCGCCAGCAGACGAGGGACAGGGGATAATTCACCCCTCCACTTT
>TRBJ2-7|.|13|TRBD1|TRBV7-8
CASSRTGGYEQYF
TGTGCCAGCAGCAGAACAGGGGGCTACGAGCAGTACTTC
>TRBJ2-7|.|14|TRBD2|TRBV15
CATSRARGTYEQYF
TGTGCCACCAGCAGAGCGCGGGGGACCTACGAGCAGTACTTC
>TRBJ2-5|.|19|TRBD2|TRBV18
CASSEVQRGGLFLRETQYF
TGTGCCAGCTCAGAGGTGCAGCGGGGGGGCCTGTTTCTTCGAGAGACCCAGTACTTC
>TRBJ1-1|.|14|.|TRBV5-1
CASSLDPSNTEAFF
TGCGCCAGCAGCCTAGACCCGAGCAACACTGAAGCTTTCTTT
>TRBJ1-1|.|18|TRBD1|TRBV6-4
CASSDSRWGQQGNTEAFF
TGTGCCAGCAGTGACTCGAGATGGGGACAGCAGGGAAACACTGAAGCTTTCTTT
>TRBJ1-2|once|13|TRBD1|TRBV2
CANTGTGGNGYTF
TGTGCCAACACTGGGACAGGAGGGAATGGCTACACCTTC
>TRBJ2-3|.|17|TRBD1|TRBV6-1
CASSEPGQGSERDTQYF
TGTGCCAGCAGTGAGCCGGGACAGGGGAGTGAAAGAGATACGCAGTATTTT
>TRBJ2-2|.|14|TRBD2|TRBV5-1
CASYQLAGAGELFF
TGCGCCTCCTATCAGCTAGCGGGCGCCGGGGAGCTGTTTTTT
>TRBJ2-5|.|15|.|TRBV24-1
CATSDLSAFPETQYF
TGTGCCACCAGTGACCTTTCAGCGTTCCCGGAGACCCAGTACTTC
>TRBJ2-1|.|17|.|TRBV7-5
CVRSLRLAGGLGNEQFF
TGTGTCAGAAGCTTAAGACTAGCGGGGGGGCTGGGGAATGAGCAGTTCTTC
>TRBJ1-2|.|14|.|TRBV7-9
CASSHPSENYGYTF
TGTGCCAGCAGCCACCCTAGTGAAAACTATGGCTACACCTTC
>TRBJ1-1|.|14|TRBD1|TRBV18
CASSPGQGATEAFF
TGTGCCAGCTCACCGGGACAGGGAGCCACTGAAGCTTTCTTT
>TRBJ2-5|.|16|TRBD2|TRBV6-2/TRBV6-3
CASSYSKRGEKETQYF
TGTGCCAGCAGTTACTCGAAGCGGGGGGAGAAAGAGACCCAGTACTTC
>TRBJ2-3|.|15|TRBD1|TRBV7-2
CASSLDGTATDTQYF
TGTGCCAGCAGCTTAGATGGGACAGCCACAGATACGCAGTATTTT